The clone carrying this TCR beta chain was found many times. The data belong to a study of T cells in Graves' hyperthyroidism and ophthalmopathy. On the study more broadly: Before any treatment, at initial diagnosis, peripheral blood was collected.

CDR1 is SNHLY, CDR2 FYNNEI, per germline. With 4 bases clipped from V and 7 bases from J, the junction kept 11 bases outside the gene matches. This CDR3 contains 17 residues. Researchers took RNA transcripts and amplified the TCR beta CDR3 regions from them. HTBI primers were the set used in a first-round RT-PCR of the TCR CDR3. MiXCR, run by TCRdb on the multiplex PCR reads, gives a single entry per CDR3 protein. The sample carries 350,000 to 450,000 distinct CDR3 sequences, over 12% recorded once. Ophthalmopathy in the patients scored at least 3 on Clinical Activity Score and at least 4 on NOSPECS grade, lasting under 3 months. Lactation, pregnancy, other autoimmune disease or uncontrolled infection excluded patients. The source of the PBMCs was roughly 10 ml of fresh peripheral blood.

The sample was blood. This sequence joins TRBV2 and TRBJ2-2; 11 bases agree with TRBD2. The TCR was taken from a man aged 45 to 65 with Graves' ophthalmopathy. The CDR3 DNA is TGTGCCAGCAGTGTAGCCGAACTAGCGGGAGATGACGGGGAGCTGTTTTTT. It codes for CASSVAELAGDDGELFF.